The next 18 T cell receptor beta chains were all read from a single sample in a study of cytomegalovirus exposure and HLA in healthy donors. Amplification used 60 Vbeta primers and 13 Jbeta primers. Generated by immunoSEQ multiplex PCR, the TCRdb table keeps only in-frame clones and is missing some. The listing records some 26,000 clones. What was sequenced was PBMCs. These receptors were collected from a male donor in good health and CMV-seropositive.

The chain links TRBV30 to TRBJ1-2; a weak D match, TRBD1 (6 bases). The CDR3 covers 13 residues. Germline lookup yields CDR1 GTSNPN and CDR2 SVGIG (reference sequence). V was trimmed by 2 bases and J by 7 bases, leaving 14 bases between them. The CDR3 spells CAWSPGTGLGYTF. DNA of the CDR3: TGTGCCTGGAGTCCCGGTACAGGGCTTGGCTACACCTTC.

The chain joins TRBV30 to TRBJ1-2; perhaps TRBD1 as D (5 bases). The CDR3 extends over 11 amino acids. Germline V gene sequence: CDR1 GTSNPN, CDR2 SVGIG (reference sequence). V lost 1 base and J lost 8, with 8 bases in between. The CDR3 reads CAWSGGLGYTF. CDR3 DNA: TGTGCCTGGAGTGGGGGCCTCGGCTACACCTTC.

The genes are TRBV27 and TRBJ1-1, with D maybe TRBD1 (6 bases). V was pared by 5 bases and J by 4 bases, with 23 bases between. The length of the CDR3 is 17 residues. Germline V CDR1 and CDR2: MNHEY, SMNVEV (reference sequence). The CDR3 DNA sequence: TGTGCCAGCAGTCGGGGCCCGGGACAACGTTTCAGCACTGAAGCTTTCTTT. Translating gives CASSRGPGQRFSTEAFF.

V gene TRBV27 combines with J gene TRBJ1-2; 8 nucleotides line up with TRBD1. Germline CDR1 reads MNHEY; CDR2 reads SMNVEV (reference sequence). This CDR3 contains 14 residues. Trimming took 4 bases from V and 2 from J; bases not matched to a gene: 3. In DNA form, the CDR3 reads TGTGCCAGCAGTTCCCACAGGGGGAACTATGGCTACACCTTC. Translated: CASSSHRGNYGYTF.

The chain is built from TRBV9 and TRBJ1-1; 8 bases are a match to TRBD1. With 0 bases clipped from V and 3 bases from J, the junction kept 4 bases outside the gene matches. Germline assignment: CDR1 SGDLS and CDR2 YYNGEE. CDR3 size: 15 residues. CDR3: CASSVVNRGDTEAFF. The CDR3 nucleotides read TGTGCCAGCAGCGTAGTCAACAGGGGGGACACTGAAGCTTTCTTT.

The chain carries TRBV2 and TRBJ2-2; 8 positions agree with TRBD1. This CDR3 has 15 amino acids. The trim removed 3 bases at V and 3 bases at J, leaving 3 bases unmatched. Germline V gene data show CDR1 as SNHLY and CDR2 as FYNNEI. CDR3 loop: CASSDRQGYTGELFF. The DNA of the CDR3 is TGTGCCAGCAGTGATAGACAGGGGTACACCGGGGAGCTGTTTTTT.

CDR3 nucleotide sequence: TGTGCCAGCAGTGGAGACAGGATCGGTCAGCCCCAGCATTTT. Protein sequence: CASSGDRIGQPQHF. The chain carries TRBV2 and TRBJ1-5; TRBD1 is a possible D gene (6 bases). CDR1 and CDR2 from the germline V gene are SNHLY and FYNNEI. V lost 4 bases and J lost 6, with 13 bases in between. This CDR3 has 14 amino acids.

The gene calls are TRBV6-1 and TRBJ1-5, with TRBD1 identical over 12 bases. The junction had 10 bases not matched to a gene; V was cut back by 4 bases and J by 0 bases. Germline V gene data show CDR1 as MNHNS and CDR2 as SASEGT. CDR3 size: 19 residues. CDR3 residues: CASSVGPGQGAVSNQPQHF. In DNA form, the CDR3 reads TGTGCCAGCAGTGTCGGCCCGGGACAGGGGGCAGTTAGCAATCAGCCCCAGCATTTT.

The chain couples TRBV29-1 to TRBJ1-4; possibly TRBD1 for D (6 bases). This CDR3 comprises 14 residues. Deletions cut 4 bases from V and 7 bases from J, with 16 bases between. Germline assignment: CDR1 SQVTM and CDR2 ANQGSEA. The CDR3 loop is CSVAGRGDLEKLFF. Written as DNA, the CDR3 is TGCAGCGTTGCCGGGAGGGGGGACCTTGAAAAACTGTTTTTT. The variable domain in full, completed from reference TRBV29-1 and TRBJ1-4, reads SAVISQKPSRDICQRGTSLTIQCQVDSQVTMMFWYRQQPGQSLTLIATANQGSEATYESGFVIDKFPISRPNLTFSTLTVSNMSPEDSSIYLCSVAGRGDLEKLFFGSGTQLSVL.

This chain connects TRBV7-9 to TRBJ1-2; the match to TRBD1 covers 8 bases. This CDR3 is built from 14 residues. Germline V gene data show CDR1 as SEHNR and CDR2 as FQNEAQ (reference sequence). The DNA of the CDR3 is TGTGTTGCCAATTTAGGACAGGGAGGTTATGGCTACACCTTC. It is translated as CVANLGQGGYGYTF.

This clone registers medium-sized by frequency. CDR3 in DNA: TGTGCCAGCATCAGAGTAGGACAGGGGGTCCACAATGAGCAGTTCTTC. This codes for CASIRVGQGVHNEQFF. The gene calls are TRBV7-9 and TRBJ2-1; 10 nucleotides align to TRBD1. Losses at the gene ends were 7 bases for V and 5 bases for J; bases not matched to a gene: 11. The CDR3 extends over 16 amino acids. CDR1 is SEHNR and CDR2 is FQNEAQ in the germline V gene (reference sequence). The full variable domain, with the rest looked up from reference TRBV7-9 and TRBJ2-1, is DTGVSQNPRHKITKRGQNVTFRCDPISEHNRLYWYRQTLGQGPEFLTYFQNEAQLEKSRLLSDRFSAERPKGSFSTLEIQRTEQGDSAMYLCASIRVGQGVHNEQFFGPGTRLTVL.

The genes are TRBV6-6 and TRBJ2-5, with 10 bases fitting TRBD1. The end of the DNA aligns better with TRBJ2-7, so the J call may be wrong. The CDR3 is made up of 15 amino acids. Germline CDR1 MNHNY, CDR2 SVGAGI (reference sequence). DNA for the CDR3: TGTGCCAGCAGCCCTAGGACAGGGGGCTCCTACGAGCAGTACTTC. Translating it yields CASSPRTGGSYEQYF.

The rearrangement joins TRBV19 to TRBJ2-3; TRBD1 matches 10 bases. With 6 bases clipped from V and 4 bases from J, the junction kept 1 base outside the gene matches. The CDR3 sequence is 13 residues long. CDR1 is LNHDA and CDR2 is SQIVND in the germline V gene (reference sequence). This CDR3 reads CASRDRGADTQYF. CDR3 sequence (DNA): TGTGCCAGTAGGGACAGGGGGGCAGATACGCAGTATTTT.

The V call is TRBV10-3, the J call TRBJ2-7, with D possibly TRBD1 on 6 matching bases. Trimming stripped 4 bases from V and 6 bases from J, with 10 bases between. Germline loops: CDR1 ENHRY, CDR2 SYGVKD. The CDR3 runs to 12 residues. The CDR3 DNA is TGTGCCATCAGTGCAACAGGGTCCGAGCAGTACTTC. Residues: CAISATGSEQYF.

The chain carries TRBV9 and TRBJ2-1; D possibly corresponds to TRBD2 (6 bases). The V gene lost 1 base and the J gene lost 0 bases, with 11 bases spanning the gap. CDR3 length: 16 amino acids. The germline V gene has CDR1 SGDLS and CDR2 YYNGEE. CDR3 in amino acids: CASSVTAGNSYNEQFF. The CDR3 coding sequence is TGTGCCAGCAGCGTAACGGCGGGAAACTCCTACAATGAGCAGTTCTTC. Full variable domain (outside the CDR3, taken from reference TRBV9 and TRBJ2-1): DSGVTQTPKHLITATGQRVTLRCSPRSGDLSVYWYQQSLDQGLQFLIQYYNGEERAKGNILERFSAQQFPDLHSELNLSSLELGDSALYFCASSVTAGNSYNEQFFGPGTRLTVL.

The gene calls are TRBV4-1 and TRBJ1-1; tentatively, D is TRBD1 (5 bases). The germline CDR1 and CDR2 sequences are MGHRA and YSYEKL. Trimming cost V 2 bases and J 5 bases, with 15 bases left between them. CDR3 length: 15 amino acids. CDR3 in amino acids: CASSQLGQGGTEAFF. Written as DNA, the CDR3 is TGCGCCAGCAGCCAATTAGGGCAGGGAGGGACTGAAGCTTTCTTT.

The V call is TRBV28, the J call TRBJ2-3; 9 positions agree with TRBD2. The V gene end was trimmed by 0 bases and the J gene end by 6 bases; junction bases not matched to a gene: 7. The length of the CDR3 is 16 residues. Germline assignment: CDR1 MDHEN and CDR2 SYDVKM. The CDR3 region has the DNA TGTGCCAGCAGTTTATGGGGAGCGGGGGGTGAGGATACGCAGTATTTT. It translates to CASSLWGAGGEDTQYF.

The chain carries TRBV6-1 and TRBJ1-5; no clear D. CDR1 is MNHNS, CDR2 SASEGT, per germline. V was trimmed by 7 bases and J by 0 bases, leaving 10 bases between them. CDR3 size: 14 residues. The CDR3 DNA follows: TGTGCCAGCATCTTAGATCATAGCAATCAGCCCCAGCATTTT. Translation gives CASILDHSNQPQHF.